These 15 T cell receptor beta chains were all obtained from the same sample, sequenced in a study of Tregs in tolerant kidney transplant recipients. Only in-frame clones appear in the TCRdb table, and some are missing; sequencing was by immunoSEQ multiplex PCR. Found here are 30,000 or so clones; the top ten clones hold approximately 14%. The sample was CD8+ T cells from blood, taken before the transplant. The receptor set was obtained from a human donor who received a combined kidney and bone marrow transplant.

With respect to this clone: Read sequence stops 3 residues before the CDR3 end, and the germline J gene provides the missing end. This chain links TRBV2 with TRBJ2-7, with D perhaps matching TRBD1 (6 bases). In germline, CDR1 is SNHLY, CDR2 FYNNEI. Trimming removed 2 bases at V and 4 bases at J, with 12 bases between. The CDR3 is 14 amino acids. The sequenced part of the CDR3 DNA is TGTGCCAGCAGTGAACCCACAGGGACGTACGAG. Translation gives CASSEPTGTYE. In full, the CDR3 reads CASSEPTGTYEQYF.

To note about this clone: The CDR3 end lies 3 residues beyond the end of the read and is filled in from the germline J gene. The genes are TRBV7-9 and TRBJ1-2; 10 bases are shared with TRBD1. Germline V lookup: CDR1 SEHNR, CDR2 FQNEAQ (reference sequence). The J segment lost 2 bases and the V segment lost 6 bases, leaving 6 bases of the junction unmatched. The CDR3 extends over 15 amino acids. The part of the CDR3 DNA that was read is TGTGCCAGCAGATACCCGGGACAGGGGAACTATGGC. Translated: CASRYPGQGNYG. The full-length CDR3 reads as CASRYPGQGNYGYTF.

Incomplete CDR3 DNA: TGTGCCAGCAGCTTGTCGCCCGGGACTGAA. Translating gives CASSLSPGTE. The CDR3 as a whole reads CASSLSPGTEAFF. V is TRBV5-6 and J is TRBJ1-1; no clear D gene. The read stops 3 residues short of the end of the CDR3; the missing end is completed from the germline J gene. Germline V CDR1 and CDR2: SGHDT, YYEEEE. Trimming removed 1 base from V and 5 bases from J, with 9 bases in between. The CDR3 runs 13 residues.

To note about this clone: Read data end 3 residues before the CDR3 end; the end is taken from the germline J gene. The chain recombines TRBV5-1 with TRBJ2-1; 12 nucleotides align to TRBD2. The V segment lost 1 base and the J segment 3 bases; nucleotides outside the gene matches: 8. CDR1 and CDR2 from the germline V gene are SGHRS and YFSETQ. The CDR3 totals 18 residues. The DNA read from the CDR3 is TGCGCCAGCAGCTTGCTCTCTAGCGGGAGGGCCGTCTACAATGAG. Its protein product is CASSLLSSGRAVYNE. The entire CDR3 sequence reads CASSLLSSGRAVYNEQFF.

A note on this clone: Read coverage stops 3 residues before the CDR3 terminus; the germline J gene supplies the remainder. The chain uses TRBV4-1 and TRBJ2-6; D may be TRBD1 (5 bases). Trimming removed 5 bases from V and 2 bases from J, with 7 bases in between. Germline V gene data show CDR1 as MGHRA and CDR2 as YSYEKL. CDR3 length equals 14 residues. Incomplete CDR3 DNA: TGCGCCAGCAGCTTGGACACTGGGGCCAACGTC. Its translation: CASSLDTGANV. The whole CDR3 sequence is CASSLDTGANVLTF.

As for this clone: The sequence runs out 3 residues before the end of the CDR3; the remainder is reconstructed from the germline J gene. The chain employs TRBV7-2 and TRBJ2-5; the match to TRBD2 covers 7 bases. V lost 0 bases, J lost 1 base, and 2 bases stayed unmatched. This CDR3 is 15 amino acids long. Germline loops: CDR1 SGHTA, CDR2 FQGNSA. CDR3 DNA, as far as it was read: TGTGCCAGCAGCTTAGCTCGGACTAGCCAAGAGACC. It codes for CASSLARTSQET. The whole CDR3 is CASSLARTSQETQYF.

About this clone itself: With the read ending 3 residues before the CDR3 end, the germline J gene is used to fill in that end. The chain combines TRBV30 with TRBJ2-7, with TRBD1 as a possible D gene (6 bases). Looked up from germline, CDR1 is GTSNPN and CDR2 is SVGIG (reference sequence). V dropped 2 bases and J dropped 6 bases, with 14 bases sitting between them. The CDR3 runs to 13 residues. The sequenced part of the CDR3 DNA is TGTGCCTGGAGTCAATCACAGGGATCCGAG. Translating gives CAWSQSQGSE. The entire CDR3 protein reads CAWSQSQGSEQYF.

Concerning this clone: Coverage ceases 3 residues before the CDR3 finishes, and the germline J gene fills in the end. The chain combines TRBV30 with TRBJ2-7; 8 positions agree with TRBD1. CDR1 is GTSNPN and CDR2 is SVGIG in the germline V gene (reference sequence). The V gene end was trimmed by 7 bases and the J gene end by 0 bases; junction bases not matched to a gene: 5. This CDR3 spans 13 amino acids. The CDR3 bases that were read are TGTGCCTTCTGGACAGGGAGCTCCTACGAG. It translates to CAFWTGSSYE. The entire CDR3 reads CAFWTGSSYEQYF.

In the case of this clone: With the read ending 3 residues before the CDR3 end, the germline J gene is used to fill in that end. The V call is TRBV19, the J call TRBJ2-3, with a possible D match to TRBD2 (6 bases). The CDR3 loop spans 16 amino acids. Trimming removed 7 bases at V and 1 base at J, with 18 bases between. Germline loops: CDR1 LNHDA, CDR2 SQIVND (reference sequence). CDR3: CASTTVGAGGTDTQYF. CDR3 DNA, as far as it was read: TGTGCCAGTACCACGGTGGGAGCGGGCGGCACAGATACG.

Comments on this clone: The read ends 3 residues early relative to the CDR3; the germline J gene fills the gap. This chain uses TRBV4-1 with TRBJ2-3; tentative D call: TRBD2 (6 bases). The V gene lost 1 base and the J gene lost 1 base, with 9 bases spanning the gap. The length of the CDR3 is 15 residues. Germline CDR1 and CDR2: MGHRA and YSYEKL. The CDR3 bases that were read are TGCGCCAGCAGCCAAGTTGGAGGGGGCACAGATACG. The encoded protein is CASSQVGGGTDT. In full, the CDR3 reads CASSQVGGGTDTQYF.

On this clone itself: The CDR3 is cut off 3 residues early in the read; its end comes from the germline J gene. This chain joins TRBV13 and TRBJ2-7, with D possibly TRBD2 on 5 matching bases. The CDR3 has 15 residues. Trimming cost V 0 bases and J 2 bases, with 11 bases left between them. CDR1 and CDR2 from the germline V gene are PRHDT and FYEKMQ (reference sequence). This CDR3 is CASSLGMDSPYEQYF. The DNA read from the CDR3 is TGTGCCAGCAGCTTAGGAATGGACTCACCCTACGAG. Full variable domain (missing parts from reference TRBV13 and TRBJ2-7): AAGVIQSPRHLIKEKRETATLKCYPIPRHDTVYWYQQGPGQDPQFLISFYEKMQSDKGSIPDRFSAQQFSDYHSELNMSSLELGDSALYFCASSLGMDSPYEQYFGPGTRLTVT.

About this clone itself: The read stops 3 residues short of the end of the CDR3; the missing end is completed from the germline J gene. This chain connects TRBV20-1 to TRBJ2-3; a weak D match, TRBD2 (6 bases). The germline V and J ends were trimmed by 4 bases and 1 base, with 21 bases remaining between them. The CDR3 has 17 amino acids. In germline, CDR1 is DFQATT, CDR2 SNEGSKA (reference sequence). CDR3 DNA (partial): TGCAGTGCTAAACTTTCCGGGAGAAGAGGGGGCACAGATACG. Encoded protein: CSAKLSGRRGGTDT. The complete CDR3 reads CSAKLSGRRGGTDTQYF.

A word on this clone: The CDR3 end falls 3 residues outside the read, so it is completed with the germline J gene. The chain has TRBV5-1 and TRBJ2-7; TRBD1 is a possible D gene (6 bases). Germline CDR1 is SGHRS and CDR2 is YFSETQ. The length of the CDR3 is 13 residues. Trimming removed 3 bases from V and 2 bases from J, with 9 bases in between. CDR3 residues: CASSWTVPYEQYF. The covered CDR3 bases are TGCGCCAGCAGCTGGACAGTGCCCTACGAG.

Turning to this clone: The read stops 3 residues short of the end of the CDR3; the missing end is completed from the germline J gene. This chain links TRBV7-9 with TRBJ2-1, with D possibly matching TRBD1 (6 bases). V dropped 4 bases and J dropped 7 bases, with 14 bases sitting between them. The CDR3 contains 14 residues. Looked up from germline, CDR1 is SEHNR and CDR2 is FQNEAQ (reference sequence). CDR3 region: CASSWGRGENEQFF. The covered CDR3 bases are TGTGCCAGCAGCTGGGGGCGTGGGGAGAATGAG.

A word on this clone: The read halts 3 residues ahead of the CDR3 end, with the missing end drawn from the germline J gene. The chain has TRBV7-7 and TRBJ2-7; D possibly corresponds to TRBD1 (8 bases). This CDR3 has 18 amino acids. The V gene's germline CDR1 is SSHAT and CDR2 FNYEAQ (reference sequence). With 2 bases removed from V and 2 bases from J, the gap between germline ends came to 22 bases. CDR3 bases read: TGTGCCAGCAGCTTATGGGGTCAGGGGGCCAGCGGGGCCTACGAG. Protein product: CASSLWGQGASGAYE. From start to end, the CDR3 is CASSLWGQGASGAYEQYF.